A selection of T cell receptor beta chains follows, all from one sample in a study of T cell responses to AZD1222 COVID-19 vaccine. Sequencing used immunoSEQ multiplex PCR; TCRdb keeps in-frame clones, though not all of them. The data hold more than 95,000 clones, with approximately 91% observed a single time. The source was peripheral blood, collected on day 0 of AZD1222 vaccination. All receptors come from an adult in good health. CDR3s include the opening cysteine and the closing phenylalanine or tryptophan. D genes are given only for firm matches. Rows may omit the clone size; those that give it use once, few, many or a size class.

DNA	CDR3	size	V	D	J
TGCGCCAGCAGCTTGGATGATCCCCCCTACGAGCAGTACTTC	CASSLDDPPYEQYF	.	TRBV5-1	.	TRBJ2-7
TGTGCCAGCAGCTTCGACGGATATGGCTACACCTTC	CASSFDGYGYTF	.	TRBV13	.	TRBJ1-2
TGTGCCAGTAGTATTGATAGAGGGGGTGGCGAGCAGTACTTC	CASSIDRGGGEQYF	.	TRBV19	.	TRBJ2-7
TGCGCCAGCAGAAGCCTGGACAGGGGTGATACTGAAGCTTTCTTT	CASRSLDRGDTEAFF	.	TRBV5-1	TRBD1	TRBJ1-1
TGTGCCAGCAGCCCGCCCCGTTGGGGGGGGGACACTGAAGCTTTCTTT	CASSPPRWGGDTEAFF	.	TRBV13	.	TRBJ1-1
TGCGCCAGCAGCCAAGATCCAGGCGCCTACCAGGAGGGTCAGCCCCAGCATTTT	CASSQDPGAYQEGQPQHF	.	TRBV4-1	.	TRBJ1-5
TGTGCTAGTGGTTTGGGACTGCAGGGGGCGGGGGAGCAGTACTTC	CASGLGLQGAGEQYF	.	TRBV12-5	TRBD1	TRBJ2-7
TGCAGCGTTGGCCAGGGGGCAGATCAGCCCCAGCATTTT	CSVGQGADQPQHF	once	TRBV29-1	TRBD1	TRBJ1-5
TGTGCCAGCAGCTATCTCACTAGCGGGGGCTTCTACGAGCAGTACTTC	CASSYLTSGGFYEQYF	.	TRBV11-2	TRBD2	TRBJ2-7
TGTGCCAGCAGCGCGCGGAACACCCAGGAGGGGACCCAGTACTTC	CASSARNTQEGTQYF	.	TRBV11-3	.	TRBJ2-5
TGTGCCAGCAGCCAAGACGGGGGCGCCGGAAACATTCAGTACTTC	CASSQDGGAGNIQYF	.	TRBV3-1/TRBV3-2	.	TRBJ2-4
TGCGCCAGCAGCCACTCCAAACATCCTGGCTACACCTTC	CASSHSKHPGYTF	.	TRBV4-1	.	TRBJ1-2
TGTGCCAGCAGCGAAGCCGGAGGGTACGCTTTCTTT	CASSEAGGYAFF	.	TRBV7-3	.	TRBJ1-1
TGTGCCAGCAGCTTAGGGGGGGCCAATGAGCAGTTCTTC	CASSLGGANEQFF	.	TRBV11-1	.	TRBJ2-1
TGTGCCAGCAGCTTACCGCGCGGCGTCTATGGCTACACCTTC	CASSLPRGVYGYTF	once	TRBV7-9	.	TRBJ1-2
TGTGCCAGCAGTCTGACCGAGATACATAACTATGGCTACACCTTC	CASSLTEIHNYGYTF	.	TRBV6-5	.	TRBJ1-2
TGTGCCAGCAGCTCCGCGACAGGACCCTACGAGCAGTACTTC	CASSSATGPYEQYF	.	TRBV5-4	.	TRBJ2-7
TGCGCCAGCAGCGGGTCTAGTGGGGGGATAGGCAATGAGCAGTTCTTC	CASSGSSGGIGNEQFF	.	TRBV5-1	.	TRBJ2-1
TGTGCCAGCAGCGTAGGGGGACTAGCAGGGGGCTACGAGCAGTACTTC	CASSVGGLAGGYEQYF	once	TRBV9	TRBD2	TRBJ2-7
TGTGCCAGCAGTTTCTTTGCTAGCACAGATACGCAGTATTTT	CASSFFASTDTQYF	.	TRBV27	.	TRBJ2-3
TGCGCCAGCAGCCCTGGTGGGGGTACCACTGAAGCTTTCTTT	CASSPGGGTTEAFF	.	TRBV5-1	.	TRBJ1-1
TGTGCCAGCAGTAGACAGGGGGCGACGGAGACCCAGTACTTC	CASSRQGATETQYF	.	TRBV5-4	TRBD1	TRBJ2-5
TGTGCCAGCAGCCAAGATCAGGGAGCGGGCGTCCAGTACTTC	CASSQDQGAGVQYF	.	TRBV4-2	.	TRBJ2-5
TGTGCCAGCAGCGTAGGGCCCGACGATTGGGAAAAACTGTTTTTT	CASSVGPDDWEKLFF	few	TRBV9	.	TRBJ1-4
TGCAGCGTTGCTCTCCTAGACAGGGCCTCCTACGAGCAGTACTTC	CSVALLDRASYEQYF	.	TRBV29-1	TRBD1	TRBJ2-7
TGTGCCAGCAGCTTAGAAGGACAGGGGGCGATGTACAATGAGCAGTTCTTC	CASSLEGQGAMYNEQFF	.	TRBV7-6	TRBD1	TRBJ2-1
TGTGCTAGCAGCCTAGGGACTAGCGGGGGGGCCAGAGAGCAGTTCTTC	CASSLGTSGGAREQFF	.	TRBV7-7	TRBD2	TRBJ2-1
TGTGCCAGCTCACCAATCGCCGGGAGGGGTGACCAAGAGACCCAGTACTTC	CASSPIAGRGDQETQYF	.	TRBV18	TRBD2	TRBJ2-5
TGTGCCAGCAGCCAGCTTGTAGCCAAAAACATTCAGTACTTC	CASSQLVAKNIQYF	few	TRBV2	.	TRBJ2-4
TGTGCCAGCAGCTTAGTTATTGGGGGTGGGGAAGCTTTCTTT	CASSLVIGGGEAFF	.	TRBV7-6	.	TRBJ1-1
TGTGCCAGCAGCCTCGGGACTAGCGATGAGCAGTTCTTC	CASSLGTSDEQFF	.	TRBV4-2	TRBD2	TRBJ2-1
TGTGCCAGCAGCCAACCCCGGGACTCCACCTACAATGAGCAGTTCTTC	CASSQPRDSTYNEQFF	.	TRBV14	.	TRBJ2-1
TGCGCCAGCAGTCGGGGGGATAAGAGGGAGACCCAGTACTTC	CASSRGDKRETQYF	.	TRBV5-1	TRBD2	TRBJ2-5